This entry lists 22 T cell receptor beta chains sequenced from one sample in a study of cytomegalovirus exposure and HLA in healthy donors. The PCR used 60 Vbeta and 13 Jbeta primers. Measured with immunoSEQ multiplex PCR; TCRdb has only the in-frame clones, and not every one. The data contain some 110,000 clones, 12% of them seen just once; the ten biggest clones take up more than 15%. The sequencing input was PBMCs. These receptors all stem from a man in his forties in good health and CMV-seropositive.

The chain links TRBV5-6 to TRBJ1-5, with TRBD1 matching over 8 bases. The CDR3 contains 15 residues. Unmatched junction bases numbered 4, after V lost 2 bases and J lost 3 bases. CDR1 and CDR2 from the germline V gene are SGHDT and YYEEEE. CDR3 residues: CASSFRTGINQPQHF. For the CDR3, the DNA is TGTGCCAGCAGCTTCAGGACAGGGATCAATCAGCCCCAGCATTTT.

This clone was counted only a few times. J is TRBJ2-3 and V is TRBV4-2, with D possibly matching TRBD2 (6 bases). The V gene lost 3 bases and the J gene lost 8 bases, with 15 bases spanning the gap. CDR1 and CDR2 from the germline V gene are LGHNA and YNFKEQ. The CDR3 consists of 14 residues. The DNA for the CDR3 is TGTGCCAGCAGCCAGCCCACGACTAGAGGTACGCAGTATTTT. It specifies CASSQPTTRGTQYF.

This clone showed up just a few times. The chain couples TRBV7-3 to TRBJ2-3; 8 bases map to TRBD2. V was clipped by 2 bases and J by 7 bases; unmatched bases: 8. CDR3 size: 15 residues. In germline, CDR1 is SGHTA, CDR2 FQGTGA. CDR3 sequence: CASSLGAGEQHTQYF. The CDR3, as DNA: TGTGCCAGCAGCTTAGGAGCGGGAGAACAACATACGCAGTATTTT.

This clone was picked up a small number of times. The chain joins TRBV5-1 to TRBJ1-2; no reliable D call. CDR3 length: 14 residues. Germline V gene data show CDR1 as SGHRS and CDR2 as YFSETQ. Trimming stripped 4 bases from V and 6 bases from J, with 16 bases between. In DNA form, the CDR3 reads TGCGCCAGCAGCCCTAGAGACGGGAAGGATGGCTACACCTTC. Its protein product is CASSPRDGKDGYTF.

The CDR3 spells CASSSRDFATNEKLFF. CDR3 DNA: TGTGCCAGCAGTTCCCGGGACTTTGCAACTAATGAAAAACTGTTTTTT. The rearrangement links TRBV28 to TRBJ1-4; D possibly corresponds to TRBD1 (5 bases). CDR3 length equals 16 residues. CDR1 and CDR2 (germline): MDHEN, SYDVKM. Trimming removed 4 bases from V and 0 bases from J, with 12 bases in between.

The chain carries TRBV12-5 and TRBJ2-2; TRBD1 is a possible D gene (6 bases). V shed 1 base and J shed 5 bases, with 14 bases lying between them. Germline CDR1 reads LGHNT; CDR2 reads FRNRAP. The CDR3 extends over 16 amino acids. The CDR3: CASGLDRVTLTGELFF. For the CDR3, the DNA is TGTGCTAGTGGTTTGGACAGGGTCACCTTGACCGGGGAGCTGTTTTTT.

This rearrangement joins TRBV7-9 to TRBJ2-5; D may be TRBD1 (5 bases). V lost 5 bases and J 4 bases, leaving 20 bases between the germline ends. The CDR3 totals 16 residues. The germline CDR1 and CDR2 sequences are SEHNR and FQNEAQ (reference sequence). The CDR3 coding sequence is TGTGCCAGCAGCCAAATCGAGGAACAGGAGCGAGAGACCCAGTACTTC. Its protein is CASSQIEEQERETQYF.

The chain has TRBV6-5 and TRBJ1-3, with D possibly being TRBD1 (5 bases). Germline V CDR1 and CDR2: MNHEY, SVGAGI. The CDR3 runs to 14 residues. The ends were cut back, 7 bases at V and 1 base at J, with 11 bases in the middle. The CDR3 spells CASTQGSSGNTIYF. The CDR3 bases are TGTGCCAGCACTCAGGGATCGTCTGGAAACACCATATATTTT.

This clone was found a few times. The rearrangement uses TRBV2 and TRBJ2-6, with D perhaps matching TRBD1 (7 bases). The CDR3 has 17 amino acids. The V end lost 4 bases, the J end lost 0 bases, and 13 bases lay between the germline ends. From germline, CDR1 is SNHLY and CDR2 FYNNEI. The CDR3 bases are TGTGCCAGCAGTGGGAAGCAGGGGGGCTCTGGGGCCAACGTCCTGACTTTC. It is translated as CASSGKQGGSGANVLTF.

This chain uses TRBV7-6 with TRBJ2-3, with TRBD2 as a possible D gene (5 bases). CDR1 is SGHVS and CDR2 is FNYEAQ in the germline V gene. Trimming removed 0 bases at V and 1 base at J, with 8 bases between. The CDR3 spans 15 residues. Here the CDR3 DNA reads TGTGCCAGCAGCTTAGCGCGGACTGGCACAGATACGCAGTATTTT. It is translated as CASSLARTGTDTQYF.

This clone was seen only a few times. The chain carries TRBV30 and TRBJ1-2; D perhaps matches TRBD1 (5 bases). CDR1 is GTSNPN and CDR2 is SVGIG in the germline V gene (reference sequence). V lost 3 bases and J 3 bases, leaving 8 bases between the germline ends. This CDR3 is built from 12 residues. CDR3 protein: CAWSGGDYGYTF. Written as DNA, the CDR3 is TGTGCCTGGAGCGGAGGGGACTATGGCTACACCTTC.

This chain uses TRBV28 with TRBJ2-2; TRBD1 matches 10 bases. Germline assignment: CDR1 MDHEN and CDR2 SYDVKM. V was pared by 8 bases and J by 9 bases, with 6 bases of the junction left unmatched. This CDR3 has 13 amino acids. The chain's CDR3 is CASWDRGYRELFF. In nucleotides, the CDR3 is TGTGCCAGCTGGGACAGGGGTTATCGGGAGCTGTTTTTT.

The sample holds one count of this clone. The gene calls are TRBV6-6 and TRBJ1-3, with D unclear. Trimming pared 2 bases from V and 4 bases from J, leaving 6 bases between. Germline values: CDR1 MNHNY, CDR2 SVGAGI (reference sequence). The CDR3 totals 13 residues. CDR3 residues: CASSYLGGNTIYF. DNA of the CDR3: TGTGCCAGCAGTTACCTGGGCGGAAACACCATATATTTT.

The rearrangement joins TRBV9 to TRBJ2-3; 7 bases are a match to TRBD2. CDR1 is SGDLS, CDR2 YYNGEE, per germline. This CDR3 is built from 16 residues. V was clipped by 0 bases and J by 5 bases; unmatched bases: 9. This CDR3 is CASSVVGGGRRDTQYF. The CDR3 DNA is TGTGCCAGCAGCGTAGTGGGCGGCGGGAGAAGAGATACGCAGTATTTT.

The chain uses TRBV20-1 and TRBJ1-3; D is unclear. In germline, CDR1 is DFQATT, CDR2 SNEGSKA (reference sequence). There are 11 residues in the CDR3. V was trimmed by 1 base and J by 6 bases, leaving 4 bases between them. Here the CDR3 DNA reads TGCAGTGCTAGAGTATTAAACACCATATATTTT. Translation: CSARVLNTIYF.

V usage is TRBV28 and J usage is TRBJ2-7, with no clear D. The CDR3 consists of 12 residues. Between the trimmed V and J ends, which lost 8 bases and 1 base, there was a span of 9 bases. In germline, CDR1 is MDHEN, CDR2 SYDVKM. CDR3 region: CASRRVSYEQYF. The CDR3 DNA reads TGTGCCAGCCGCCGGGTGTCCTACGAGCAGTACTTC.

The CDR3 is CASETGNTGELFF. The CDR3 DNA is TGTGCCAGCGAGACTGGGAACACCGGGGAGCTGTTTTTT. The genes are TRBV6-5 and TRBJ2-2; D is undetermined. Germline assignment: CDR1 MNHEY and CDR2 SVGAGI. The V and J ends lost 8 bases and 1 base respectively, with 8 bases between them. The CDR3 has 13 residues.

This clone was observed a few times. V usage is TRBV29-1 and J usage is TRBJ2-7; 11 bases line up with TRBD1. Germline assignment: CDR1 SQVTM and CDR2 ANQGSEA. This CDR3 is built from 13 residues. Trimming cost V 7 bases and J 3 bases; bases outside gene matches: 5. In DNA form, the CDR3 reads TGCAGCGCCTGGGACAGGGGGGGCTACGAGCAGTACTTC. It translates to CSAWDRGGYEQYF.

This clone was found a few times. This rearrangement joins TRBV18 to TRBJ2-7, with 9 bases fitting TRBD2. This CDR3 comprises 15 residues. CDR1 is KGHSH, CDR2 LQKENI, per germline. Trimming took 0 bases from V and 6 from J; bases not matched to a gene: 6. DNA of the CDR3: TGTGCCAGCTCACCACCGGGACTAGCTGGTTCCGAGCAGTACTTC. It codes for CASSPPGLAGSEQYF.

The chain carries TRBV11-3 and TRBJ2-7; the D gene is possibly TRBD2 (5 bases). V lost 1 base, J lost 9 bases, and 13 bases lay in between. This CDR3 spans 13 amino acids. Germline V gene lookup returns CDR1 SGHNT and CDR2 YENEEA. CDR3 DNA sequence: TGTGCCAGCAGCTTAGGGGCGAGGGAAAGGCAGTACTTC. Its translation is CASSLGARERQYF.

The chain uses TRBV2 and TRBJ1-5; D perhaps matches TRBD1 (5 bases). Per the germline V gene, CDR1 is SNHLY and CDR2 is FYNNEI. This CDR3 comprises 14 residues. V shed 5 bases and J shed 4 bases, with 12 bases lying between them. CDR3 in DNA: TGTGCCAGCAGTAGGACAAACGGGAATCAGCCCCAGCATTTT. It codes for CASSRTNGNQPQHF.

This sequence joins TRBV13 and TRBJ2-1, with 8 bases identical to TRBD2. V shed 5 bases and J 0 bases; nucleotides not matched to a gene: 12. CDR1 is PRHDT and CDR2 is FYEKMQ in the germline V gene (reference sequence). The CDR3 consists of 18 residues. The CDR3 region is CASSDASSGPSSYNEQFF. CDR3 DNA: TGTGCCAGCAGCGACGCCTCTAGCGGGCCGAGCTCCTACAATGAGCAGTTCTTC.